What follows are 30 T cell receptor beta chains derived from one specimen sequenced in a study of breast tumors, draining lymph nodes, adjacent tissues (dated by TCRdb to 2016 to 2017). Library preparation used multiplex PCR. The sequencer was an Illumina HiSeq 2000. TCRdb reran the public reads through fastp at Q25 and MiXCR, keeping productive beta chains. Every distinct CDR3 protein forms one entry, paired with its most common genes and DNA. This sample holds about 31,000 distinct CDR3 sequences; roughly two thirds were observed only once. About a sixth of the sample comes from the top ten. The sample consisted of breast tumor tissue. These receptor sequences come from a female donor with breast cancer. Some clones in this sample may be carry-over from other donors' samples.

The chain employs TRBV7-8 and TRBJ2-7; 8 bases agree with TRBD1. The V segment lost 5 bases and the J segment 1 base; nucleotides outside the gene matches: 10. The CDR3 is 16 residues long. Germline CDR1 reads SGHVS; CDR2 reads FQNEAQ. DNA for the CDR3: TGTGCCAGCAGCGGGACTGGACAGGGAATATCCTACGAGCAGTACGTC. Its protein product is CASSGTGQGISYEQYV.

This clonotype was seen only a few times. The rearrangement links TRBV7-2 to TRBJ1-2, with 7 positions matching TRBD1. V shed 5 bases, J shed 0 bases, and the junction held 9 bases outside the gene matches. Germline V gene data show CDR1 as SGHTA and CDR2 as FQGNSA. CDR3 size: 16 residues. CDR3 region: CASSPYRQGANYGYTF. DNA for the CDR3: TGTGCCAGCAGCCCATACAGACAGGGCGCTAACTATGGCTACACCTTC.

This clonotype was recorded many times. This rearrangement joins TRBV9 to TRBJ1-1, with a tentative D call TRBD1 (5 bases). CDR1 and CDR2 (germline): SGDLS, YYNGEE. CDR3 length: 17 residues. V was pared by 0 bases and J by 3 bases, with 18 bases between. The CDR3 DNA follows: TGTGCCAGCAGCGTAGGTTTTTGGGGGGGTTCGGACACTGAAGCTTTCTTT. This sequence encodes CASSVGFWGGSDTEAFF. Together with reference TRBV9 and TRBJ1-1, the CDR3 gives the full variable domain: DSGVTQTPKHLITATGQRVTLRCSPRSGDLSVYWYQQSLDQGLQFLIQYYNGEERAKGNILERFSAQQFPDLHSELNLSSLELGDSALYFCASSVGFWGGSDTEAFFGQGTRLTVV.

The rearrangement joins TRBV15 to TRBJ2-7; D is perhaps TRBD2 (5 bases). CDR1 and CDR2 (germline): LNHNV, YYDKDF (reference sequence). The CDR3 has 16 residues. The V and J ends lost 5 bases and 0 bases respectively, with 17 bases between them. CDR3 loop: CATSGRLSGSSYEQYF. Written as DNA, the CDR3 is TGTGCCACCAGCGGGCGACTATCTGGGAGCTCCTACGAGCAGTACTTC.

V gene TRBV7-2 combines with J gene TRBJ1-2; D uncertain. Germline V gives CDR1 SGHTA, CDR2 FQGNSA. Trimming cost V 4 bases and J 4 bases, with 10 bases left between them. The CDR3 loop spans 13 amino acids. CDR3 protein: CASSSRVSYGYTF. In DNA form, the CDR3 reads TGTGCCAGCAGCTCCCGCGTATCCTATGGCTACACCTTC.

At least ten counts were recorded for this clonotype. The chain carries TRBV12-3 or TRBV12-4 and TRBJ1-1; D call uncertain. CDR3 length equals 14 residues. The V end was cut by 3 bases, the J end by 2 bases, with 10 bases between. CDR3: CASSLRHANTEAFF. CDR3 coding DNA: TGTGCCAGCAGTTTGAGACACGCTAACACTGAAGCTTTCTTT.

At least ten counts were recorded for this clonotype. This may be a read error: a much more frequent sequence differs by one nucleotide. This chain links TRBV5-6 with TRBJ2-7; possibly TRBD2 for D (5 bases). V lost 1 base and J 2 bases, leaving 7 bases between the germline ends. This CDR3 is built from 13 residues. Germline CDR1 reads SGHDT; CDR2 reads YYEEEE. The CDR3 nucleotides read TGTGCCAGCAGCTTGTTTAGCGCCTACGAGCAGTACTTC. It translates to CASSLFSAYEQYF.

This clonotype is deemed medium-sized. The gene calls are TRBV6-5 and TRBJ2-1; D is uncertain. The germline V gene has CDR1 MNHEY and CDR2 SVGAGI. This CDR3 comprises 14 residues. Deletions cut 3 bases from V and 2 bases from J, with 8 bases between. In nucleotides, the CDR3 is TGTGCCAGCAGTTATGATACTACCTACAATGAGCAGTTCTTC. Protein: CASSYDTTYNEQFF.

This chain connects TRBV7-2 to TRBJ2-5; no definite D call. Per the germline V gene, CDR1 is SGHTA and CDR2 is FQGNSA. The CDR3 extends over 12 amino acids. V lost 0 bases, J lost 4 bases, and 3 bases lay in between. CDR3 residues: CASSLALETQYF. CDR3 in DNA: TGTGCCAGCAGCTTAGCGCTAGAGACCCAGTACTTC.

In its sample, this clonotype was seen once. The chain carries TRBV2 and TRBJ1-2; tentatively, D is TRBD1 (5 bases). The CDR3 covers 15 residues. CDR1 and CDR2 (germline): SNHLY, FYNNEI. Trimming removed 3 bases from V and 4 bases from J, with 15 bases in between. CDR3 loop: CASSEGEGSVYGYTF. As DNA, the CDR3 is TGTGCCAGCAGTGAGGGAGAGGGGAGCGTCTATGGCTACACCTTC.

Remarks on this clonotype: Since the CDR3 does not end with the conserved phenylalanine or tryptophan, this likely comes from a read error. It is unclear where the CDR3 begins or ends on the DNA, so no DNA is shown, and the CDR3 is as TCRdb lists it. The chain joins TRBV6-5 to TRBJ1-2. The CDR3 is made up of 8 amino acids, end residues included. Looked up from germline, CDR1 is MNHEY and CDR2 is SVGAGI. This CDR3 reads CASSELAG.

V is TRBV12-3 or TRBV12-4 and J is TRBJ2-7, with TRBD2 matching 10 bases. V lost 6 bases, J lost 2 bases, and 1 base stayed unmatched. This CDR3 comprises 13 residues. The CDR3 loop reads CASRSGRAYEQYF. In DNA form, the CDR3 reads TGTGCCAGCAGGAGCGGGAGGGCCTACGAGCAGTACTTC.

The CDR3 spells CATSDLGLAGEIGTDTQYF. The CDR3 DNA reads TGTGCCACCAGTGATCTGGGACTAGCGGGAGAAATTGGCACAGATACGCAGTATTTT. The J gene is TRBJ2-3, the V gene TRBV24-1; 14 bases match TRBD2. The CDR3 covers 19 residues. Trimming took 3 bases from V and 1 from J; bases not matched to a gene: 8. Germline CDR1 and CDR2: KGHDR and SFDVKD.

Many counts were recorded for this clonotype. V is TRBV11-2 and J is TRBJ1-4; D not resolved. This CDR3 contains 16 residues. The V end was cut by 0 bases, the J end by 7 bases, with 15 bases between. Germline loops: CDR1 SGHAT, CDR2 FQNNGV. The CDR3 DNA reads TGTGCCAGCAGCTTAGATATGGGGTCGTGGGTTGAAAAACTGTTTTTT. This translates into CASSLDMGSWVEKLFF. The full variable domain, rest sourced from reference TRBV11-2 and TRBJ1-4, is EAGVAQSPRYKIIEKRQSVAFWCNPISGHATLYWYQQILGQGPKLLIQFQNNGVVDDSQLPKDRFSAERLKGVDSTLKIQPAKLEDSAVYLCASSLDMGSWVEKLFFGSGTQLSVL.

Turning to this clonotype: Because it lacks the conserved phenylalanine or tryptophan at the end, this CDR3 is likely a read error. CDR3 sequence (DNA): TGTGCCAGCAGTTCACTTGACAGGGCGGGCGAGCAGTACCTC. It yields the protein CASSSLDRAGEQYL. The V and J genes are TRBV27 and TRBJ2-7; 7 bases agree with TRBD1. The CDR3 is made up of 14 amino acids. Looked up from germline, CDR1 is MNHEY and CDR2 is SMNVEV (reference sequence). V lost 4 bases to trimming and J lost 6 bases; unmatched junction nucleotides: 9.

The chain combines TRBV29-1 with TRBJ1-3; D is ambiguous. The CDR3 runs 14 residues. CDR1 and CDR2 from the germline V gene are SQVTM and ANQGSEA. V lost 3 bases and J 1 base, leaving 10 bases between the germline ends. CDR3 amino acids: CSVDTGLSGNTIYF. For the CDR3, the DNA is TGCAGCGTTGATACCGGACTATCTGGAAACACCATATATTTT.

This clonotype was detected ten times or more. The chain recombines TRBV3-1 with TRBJ1-5; no definite D call. The V end lost 3 bases, the J end lost 7 bases, and 10 bases lay between the germline ends. CDR3 length equals 13 residues. Germline values: CDR1 LGHDT, CDR2 YNNKEL (reference sequence). This chain's CDR3 is CASSQRIEQPQHF. In nucleotides, the CDR3 is TGTGCCAGCAGCCAGAGAATAGAGCAGCCCCAGCATTTT.

This clonotype was recorded a few times. The chain combines TRBV6-2 or TRBV6-3 with TRBJ1-1; perhaps TRBD1 as D (6 bases). Between the trimmed V and J ends, which lost 10 bases and 3 bases, there was a span of 15 bases. The CDR3 is 13 amino acids. In germline, CDR1 is MNHEY, CDR2 SVGEGT. In DNA form, the CDR3 reads TGTGCCACCGCCTTGGACAGCCACACTGAAGCTTTCTTT. Translated: CATALDSHTEAFF.

This chain uses TRBV7-2 with TRBJ1-5; no firm D call. This CDR3 contains 15 residues. V was shortened by 3 bases and J by 6 bases, with 15 bases between the two germline ends. Germline V gives CDR1 SGHTA, CDR2 FQGNSA. The CDR3 protein is CASSLLVYSGQPQHF. CDR3 in DNA: TGTGCCAGCAGCTTGTTGGTCTATAGCGGTCAGCCCCAGCATTTT.

The table lists this clonotype with many counts. The chain joins TRBV19 to TRBJ2-5; TRBD2 matches at 7 bases. The CDR3 covers 14 residues. Germline loops: CDR1 LNHDA, CDR2 SQIVND (reference sequence). V trimming: 3 bases; J trimming: 1 base; junction bases outside the gene matches: 2. The CDR3 nucleotides are TGTGCCAGTAGTATGGGCGGGGGCCAAGAGACCCAGTACTTC. Translated: CASSMGGGQETQYF.

This clonotype was seen more than once but under ten times. The V and J genes are TRBV7-2 and TRBJ1-3; D is undetermined. Trimming pared 3 bases from V and 4 bases from J, leaving 10 bases between. The CDR3 spans 14 residues. Per the germline V gene, CDR1 is SGHTA and CDR2 is FQGNSA. The CDR3 reads CASSFGGLGNTIYF. The CDR3 DNA is TGTGCCAGCAGCTTCGGAGGGCTGGGAAACACCATATATTTT.

This clonotype was observed at least ten times. Being one base from a much bigger clone, this may be a read error. This chain links TRBV20-1 with TRBJ2-7; 8 nucleotides line up with TRBD2. CDR1 and CDR2 (germline): DFQATT, SNEGSKA (reference sequence). This CDR3 comprises 12 residues. V dropped 6 bases and J dropped 7; count of bases not matched to a gene: 8. The CDR3 coding sequence is TGCAGTGCCGCGAGGACTAGCCTTGAGCAGTACTTC. Protein: CSAARTSLEQYF.

This clonotype has a single count. The chain has TRBV20-1 and TRBJ2-7; the D gene is possibly TRBD1 (5 bases). The CDR3 runs to 13 residues. In germline, CDR1 is DFQATT, CDR2 SNEGSKA (reference sequence). Trimming pared 2 bases from V and 2 bases from J, leaving 10 bases between. The CDR3 coding sequence is TGCAGTGCTAGAAGAGCAGGGACCTACGAGCAGTACTTC. Translated, it gives CSARRAGTYEQYF.

Judged by abundance, this clonotype is medium-sized. The chain recombines TRBV7-9 with TRBJ2-7, with D hard to call. Trimming pared 4 bases from V and 3 bases from J, leaving 28 bases between. CDR3 size: 19 residues. CDR1 is SEHNR and CDR2 is FQNEAQ in the germline V gene (reference sequence). In DNA form, the CDR3 reads TGTGCCAGCAGCTGGGCTTCCAGGACCTATTCCAGTGGGCACTACGAGCAGTACTTC. It yields the protein CASSWASRTYSSGHYEQYF.

The table lists this clonotype with many counts. This may stem from a read error, because a much larger clone lies one nucleotide away. The genes are TRBV6-4 and TRBJ1-2; maybe TRBD1 (6 bases). From germline, CDR1 is MRHNA and CDR2 SNTAGT. Deletions cut 5 bases from V and 5 bases from J, with 12 bases between. The CDR3 sequence is 13 residues long. Here the CDR3 DNA reads TGTGCCAGCAGTCGGGGGCCTACTTATGGCTACACCTTC. Its protein product is CASSRGPTYGYTF.

This clonotype qualifies as medium-sized (0.01 to 0.1%). The chain links TRBV2 to TRBJ1-2; D gene ambiguous. This CDR3 is 17 amino acids long. The V gene lost 1 base and the J gene lost 0 bases, with 15 bases spanning the gap. Germline lookup yields CDR1 SNHLY and CDR2 FYNNEI. CDR3 sequence: CASSEGLGRMANYGYTF. Here the CDR3 DNA reads TGTGCCAGCAGTGAAGGTTTAGGACGGATGGCTAACTATGGCTACACCTTC.

This clonotype was recorded many times. This chain joins TRBV19 and TRBJ1-5, with TRBD1 as a possible D gene (5 bases). Germline V gene sequence: CDR1 LNHDA, CDR2 SQIVND (reference sequence). Trimming removed 3 bases from V and 6 bases from J, with 12 bases in between. There are 14 residues in the CDR3. CDR3 bases: TGTGCCAGTAGTATTAAGCGGGGGAGTCAGCCCCAGCATTTT. This encodes CASSIKRGSQPQHF.

The chain joins TRBV7-3 to TRBJ2-3; D possibly corresponds to TRBD1 (5 bases). Near its end, the DNA agrees better with TRBJ1-5, so the J call may be wrong. The CDR3 is 15 amino acids. The germline V gene encodes CDR1 SGHTA and CDR2 FQGTGA. The CDR3 DNA follows: TGTGCCACCCCGACCGACAGCGGGGGTATAGATACGCAGCATTTT. It codes for CATPTDSGGIDTQHF.

This clonotype has only a few counts. The V call is TRBV29-1, the J call TRBJ1-6; TRBD1 agrees at 10 bases. Germline trimming cut 8 bases from V and 10 bases from J; bases unmatched to any gene: 11. The germline gives CDR1 SQVTM, CDR2 ANQGSEA. CDR3 length: 14 amino acids. CDR3 DNA: TGCAGCTATTCGCACGGGACAGGGGAATCACCCCTCCACTTT. This translates into CSYSHGTGESPLHF.

As for this clonotype: Relative to the germline gene, one junction end is altered; a read error may explain this. The chain has TRBV20-1 and TRBJ2-1; 10 bases fit TRBD2. The CDR3 is made up of 14 amino acids. Germline loops: CDR1 DFQATT, CDR2 SNEGSKA (reference sequence). CDR3 amino acids: CGARSNSGRNEQFF. CDR3 coding DNA: TGCGGTGCTAGATCCAATAGCGGGAGGAATGAGCAGTTCTTC.